These T cell receptor beta chains were read from a single sample in a study of response to subunit inactivated influenza vaccine. TCRdb re-analysed the RT-PCR reads in MiXCR, keeping a single row per CDR3 protein. The sample has about 540,000 distinct CDR3 sequences, roughly a quarter seen once. The sample was also linked to a second study, of T cells expressing NK-cell markers.

The source was CD4+ T cells sorted from PBMCs, collected 12 days after vaccination. The receptors were sampled from a man aged 45-65 years who received an inactivated influenza vaccine. Each CDR3 is given with its conserved first and last residue. D genes are given only for firm matches. Only part of the rows carry a size: once, few, many, or a class if the clone is expanded.

v_call: TRBV7-2
clone_size: few
j_call: TRBJ2-5
d_call: TRBD2
cdr3_aa: CASSLAGGQSETQYF
cdr3_nt: TGTGCCAGCAGTTTAGCGGGGGGGCAGTCAGAGACCCAGTACTTC

v_call: TRBV7-9
clone_size: -
j_call: TRBJ2-5
d_call: TRBD2
cdr3_aa: CASSFWLAGGRETQYF
cdr3_nt: TGTGCCAGCAGCTTCTGGCTAGCGGGGGGCCGGGAGACCCAGTACTTC

v_call: TRBV20-1
clone_size: -
j_call: TRBJ2-7
d_call: -
cdr3_aa: CSARGAGGAYEQYF
cdr3_nt: TGCAGTGCTAGAGGGGCTGGGGGCGCCTACGAGCAGTACTTC

v_call: TRBV6-2/TRBV6-3
clone_size: few
j_call: TRBJ2-2
d_call: TRBD2
cdr3_aa: CASRPQILAGGANTGELFF
cdr3_nt: TGTGCCAGCAGACCCCAAATACTAGCGGGGGGTGCGAACACCGGGGAGCTGTTTTTT

v_call: TRBV4-2
clone_size: -
j_call: TRBJ1-3
d_call: -
cdr3_aa: CASSQGPLTHGNTIYF
cdr3_nt: TGTGCCAGCAGCCAAGGGCCGCTCACGCACGGAAACACCATCTATTTT

v_call: TRBV11-3
clone_size: few
j_call: TRBJ2-7
d_call: -
cdr3_aa: CASSLSTGRSYEQYF
cdr3_nt: TGTGCCAGCAGCTTATCCACAGGGAGGTCTTACGAGCAGTACTTC

v_call: TRBV7-2
clone_size: once
j_call: TRBJ2-3
d_call: -
cdr3_aa: CASSLVSGGYTDTQYF
cdr3_nt: TGTGCCAGCAGCTTAGTATCGGGGGGCTACACAGATACGCAGTATTTT

v_call: TRBV6-2/TRBV6-3
clone_size: few
j_call: TRBJ2-2
d_call: -
cdr3_aa: CASGRITGELFF
cdr3_nt: TGTGCCAGCGGAAGGATCACCGGGGAGCTGTTTTTT

v_call: TRBV3-1
clone_size: -
j_call: TRBJ2-5
d_call: -
cdr3_aa: CASRSLETQYF
cdr3_nt: TGTGCCAGCAGATCCCTAGAGACCCAGTACTTC

v_call: TRBV7-9
clone_size: -
j_call: TRBJ1-1
d_call: -
cdr3_aa: CASSSQVVNTEAFF
cdr3_nt: TGTGCCAGCAGCTCTCAGGTGGTGAACACTGAAGCTTTCTTT

v_call: TRBV7-2
clone_size: few
j_call: TRBJ2-1
d_call: TRBD2
cdr3_aa: CASSFPLAGVNEQFF
cdr3_nt: TGTGCCAGCAGCTTTCCCCTAGCGGGAGTCAATGAGCAGTTCTTC

v_call: TRBV7-9
clone_size: -
j_call: TRBJ2-5
d_call: -
cdr3_aa: CASSPPGPKETQYF
cdr3_nt: TGTGCCAGCAGCCCCCCCGGGCCGAAAGAGACCCAGTACTTC

v_call: TRBV2
clone_size: -
j_call: TRBJ1-4
d_call: -
cdr3_aa: CASSVQHVGNEKLFF
cdr3_nt: TGTGCCAGCAGTGTACAACATGTAGGGAATGAAAAACTGTTTTTT

v_call: TRBV29-1
clone_size: few
j_call: TRBJ2-3
d_call: -
cdr3_aa: CSVEYGFTDTQYF
cdr3_nt: TGCAGCGTTGAGTACGGGTTCACAGATACGCAGTATTTT

v_call: TRBV6-1
clone_size: -
j_call: TRBJ2-1
d_call: -
cdr3_aa: CATRRGGIYNEQFF
cdr3_nt: TGTGCCACTCGGCGAGGGGGGATCTACAATGAGCAGTTCTTC

v_call: TRBV4-2
clone_size: -
j_call: TRBJ1-4
d_call: -
cdr3_aa: CASSQLGPTREKLFF
cdr3_nt: TGTGCCAGCAGCCAGTTGGGCCCTACGAGGGAAAAACTGTTTTTT

v_call: TRBV29-1
clone_size: many
j_call: TRBJ2-5
d_call: TRBD2
cdr3_aa: CSVDLTSGGGETQYF
cdr3_nt: TGCAGCGTTGACTTGACTAGCGGTGGGGGCGAGACCCAGTACTTC

v_call: TRBV2
clone_size: -
j_call: TRBJ2-2
d_call: TRBD2
cdr3_aa: CASRTGTSAGELFF
cdr3_nt: TGTGCCAGCAGGACGGGGACTAGCGCCGGGGAGCTGTTTTTT

v_call: TRBV7-8
clone_size: -
j_call: TRBJ2-1
d_call: TRBD2
cdr3_aa: CASSLLLAGVRNEQFF
cdr3_nt: TGTGCCAGCAGCTTACTTCTAGCGGGAGTTAGAAATGAGCAGTTCTTC

v_call: TRBV24-1
clone_size: few
j_call: TRBJ2-1
d_call: -
cdr3_aa: CATSPGAGASYNEQFF
cdr3_nt: TGTGCCACCAGCCCCGGGGCGGGGGCATCCTACAATGAGCAGTTCTTC

v_call: TRBV7-8
clone_size: -
j_call: TRBJ2-3
d_call: TRBD2
cdr3_aa: CASSAGLARTDTQYF
cdr3_nt: TGTGCCAGCAGCGCCGGACTAGCCCGCACAGATACGCAGTATTTT

v_call: TRBV15
clone_size: few
j_call: TRBJ2-1
d_call: -
cdr3_aa: CATSRDFGPYNEQFF
cdr3_nt: TGTGCCACCAGCAGAGATTTCGGCCCCTACAATGAGCAGTTCTTC

v_call: TRBV2
clone_size: -
j_call: TRBJ1-2
d_call: TRBD1
cdr3_aa: CASSEKQGAPYGYTF
cdr3_nt: TGTGCCAGCAGTGAAAAACAGGGGGCTCCTTATGGCTACACCTTC

v_call: TRBV11-2
clone_size: -
j_call: TRBJ2-5
d_call: -
cdr3_aa: CASSLVSSSRGYETQYF
cdr3_nt: TGTGCCAGCAGCTTAGTCTCAAGTTCGAGGGGCTATGAGACCCAGTACTTC

v_call: TRBV12-3/TRBV12-4
clone_size: many
j_call: TRBJ1-6
d_call: TRBD1
cdr3_aa: CASSGQGVGNSPLHF
cdr3_nt: TGTGCCAGCAGCGGACAGGGAGTGGGTAATTCACCCCTCCACTTT

v_call: TRBV2
clone_size: few
j_call: TRBJ2-7
d_call: -
cdr3_aa: CASSVGRANNEQYF
cdr3_nt: TGTGCCAGCAGTGTTGGACGGGCTAATAACGAGCAGTACTTC

v_call: TRBV5-1
clone_size: few
j_call: TRBJ2-3
d_call: -
cdr3_aa: CASSLGHAGTDTQYF
cdr3_nt: TGCGCCAGCAGTCTAGGACATGCGGGGACAGATACGCAGTATTTT

v_call: TRBV5-5
clone_size: few
j_call: TRBJ2-7
d_call: -
cdr3_aa: CASSLIGPGEQYF
cdr3_nt: TGTGCCAGCAGCTTGATCGGCCCCGGCGAGCAGTACTTC

v_call: TRBV10-3
clone_size: -
j_call: TRBJ1-5
d_call: -
cdr3_aa: CAISLGAGSNQPQHF
cdr3_nt: TGTGCCATCAGTTTAGGGGCCGGTAGCAATCAGCCCCAGCATTTT

v_call: TRBV7-9
clone_size: -
j_call: TRBJ1-1
d_call: -
cdr3_aa: CASSSPVVNTEAFF
cdr3_nt: TGTGCCAGCAGTTCCCCTGTGGTGAACACTGAAGCTTTCTTT

v_call: TRBV28
clone_size: -
j_call: TRBJ2-7
d_call: -
cdr3_aa: CASSLGAVSYEQYF
cdr3_nt: TGTGCCAGCAGTTTGGGGGCGGTTTCCTACGAGCAGTACTTC